Included here is one T cell receptor beta chain sequence, with context. Its antigen is not known. The primer mix had 60 Vbeta and 13 Jbeta primers. Sequencing used immunoSEQ multiplex PCR; TCRdb keeps in-frame clones, though not all of them. The repertoire includes about 130,000 clones, roughly 10% of them detected once, and under 2% sits in the top ten. CDR3 length equals 15 residues. Germline V gene sequence: CDR1 SNHLY, CDR2 FYNNEI. Trimming pared 7 bases from V and 3 bases from J, leaving 19 bases between. This entry comes from a study of cytomegalovirus exposure and HLA in healthy donors. Findings and limits, study-wide: The study dropped some indistinguishable V segments, TRBV6-2 and TRBV6-3 among them. Accurate HLA-A and HLA-B prediction from TCR beta sequences was reported for most subjects.

The TCR comes from a man over 45 in good health and CMV-seronegative. The V and J genes are TRBV2 and TRBJ2-7; perhaps TRBD2 as D (6 bases). The sequenced material came from PBMCs. The CDR3 bases are TGTGCCAGCACGGTTCCTAGCGATTTTAGCTACGAGCAGTACTTC. Its protein is CASTVPSDFSYEQYF. Using reference TRBV2 and TRBJ2-7 for the parts outside the CDR3, the full variable domain is EPEVTQTPSHQVTQMGQEVILRCVPISNHLYFYWYRQILGQKVEFLVSFYNNEISEKSEIFDDQFSVERPDGSNFTLKIRSTKLEDSAMYFCASTVPSDFSYEQYFGPGTRLTVT.